Listed here are 11 T cell receptor beta chains from one sample, sequenced in a study of T cell responses to AZD1222 COVID-19 vaccine (dated by TCRdb to 2020 to 2022). To prepare the library, the immunoSEQ multiplex PCR assay was applied. TCRdb took over this immuneACCESS table, retaining in-frame rearrangements with V and J assigned. Such tables are incomplete; in checked studies, under half of the missing clones stem from an unresolved V gene, and the remainder is unexplained. The sample table records about 150,000 clones; just under 95% of these occur just once. The top ten hold 6% to 7.5% of the sample. The sample's time point label, in plain terms: about 28 days (+/-7) after the second vaccine dose. The material sequenced was peripheral blood, taken 28 days after the second AZD1222 dose. These receptors were collected from an adult who received the AZD1222 COVID-19 vaccine.

V usage is TRBV5-1 and J usage is TRBJ1-1; D perhaps matches TRBD1 (6 bases). Trimming cost V 4 bases and J 4 bases, with 23 bases left between them. The CDR3 has 17 amino acids. Germline CDR1 is SGHRS and CDR2 is YFSETQ. CDR3 loop: CASSPEGGGRYGTEAFF. The CDR3 region has the DNA TGCGCCAGCAGCCCCGAGGGGGGGGGACGGTATGGCACTGAAGCTTTCTTT.

V and J are TRBV28 and TRBJ1-1; D is uncertain. CDR1 and CDR2 (germline): MDHEN, SYDVKM. This CDR3 contains 11 residues. V lost 6 bases to trimming and J lost 7 bases, with 9 bases between them. The CDR3, as DNA: TGTGCCAGCAGGGGGAAAATTGAAGCTTTCTTT. It codes for CASRGKIEAFF.

The rearrangement joins TRBV4-1 to TRBJ1-5, with D uncertain. Trimming took off 1 base at V and 6 bases at J, with 7 bases between the two ends. Per the germline V gene, CDR1 is MGHRA and CDR2 is YSYEKL. The CDR3 is made up of 13 amino acids. The chain's CDR3 is CASSQVLSQPQHF. The CDR3 coding sequence is TGCGCCAGCAGCCAAGTGTTGAGTCAGCCCCAGCATTTT.

The V call is TRBV10-3, the J call TRBJ1-2, with D maybe TRBD1 (5 bases). Germline-derived CDR1 and CDR2 are ENHRY and SYGVKD. V was cut by 2 bases and J by 4 bases, with 14 bases left in between. The CDR3 has 15 residues. CDR3 sequence (DNA): TGTGCCATCAGTGAGGGGTGGAGTGGGGGCTATGGCTACACCTTC. Translated: CAISEGWSGGYGYTF.

This chain links TRBV30 with TRBJ1-2, with D hard to call. CDR1 and CDR2 (germline): GTSNPN, SVGIG (reference sequence). Trimming cost V 4 bases and J 2 bases, with 8 bases left between them. The CDR3 extends over 12 amino acids. DNA of the CDR3: TGTGCCTGGAAGATTGGCAACTATGGCTACACCTTC. Translating gives CAWKIGNYGYTF.

The V gene is TRBV6-6, the J gene TRBJ2-7; TRBD1 is a possible D gene (6 bases). The germline V and J ends were trimmed by 6 bases and 4 bases, with 13 bases remaining between them. The CDR3 contains 13 residues. CDR1 and CDR2 (germline): MNHNY, SVGAGI (reference sequence). CDR3 amino acids: CASSVQGTYEQYF. The CDR3 DNA follows: TGTGCCAGCAGCGTCCAGGGGACGTACGAGCAGTACTTC.

The chain uses TRBV5-5 and TRBJ1-2, with TRBD1 matching 7 bases. The CDR3 extends over 13 amino acids. Germline assignment: CDR1 SGHKS and CDR2 YYEKEE (reference sequence). The junction had 4 bases not matched to a gene; V was cut back by 5 bases and J by 3 bases. CDR3 sequence (DNA): TGTGCCAGCAGTCGGACAGGCGACTATGGCTACACCTTC. Translating gives CASSRTGDYGYTF.

This sequence joins TRBV11-2 and TRBJ1-1, with unresolved D. In germline, CDR1 is SGHAT, CDR2 FQNNGV. The V gene lost 0 bases and the J gene lost 1 base, with 15 bases spanning the gap. The CDR3 extends over 17 amino acids. The DNA of the CDR3 is TGTGCCAGCAGCTTAGACAGTCAAACTGGTCGGAACACTGAAGCTTTCTTT. Protein: CASSLDSQTGRNTEAFF. The variable domain in full, completed from reference TRBV11-2 and TRBJ1-1, reads EAGVAQSPRYKIIEKRQSVAFWCNPISGHATLYWYQQILGQGPKLLIQFQNNGVVDDSQLPKDRFSAERLKGVDSTLKIQPAKLEDSAVYLCASSLDSQTGRNTEAFFGQGTRLTVV.

This chain joins TRBV30 and TRBJ1-1; D unresolved. The CDR3 sequence is 12 residues long. Trimming pared 1 base from V and 5 bases from J, leaving 8 bases between. Germline V CDR1 and CDR2: GTSNPN, SVGIG (reference sequence). Here the CDR3 reads CAWSDVGTEAFF. The DNA of the CDR3 is TGTGCCTGGAGTGATGTGGGGACTGAAGCTTTCTTT.

The chain uses TRBV6-1 and TRBJ1-5, with 11 bases identical to TRBD1. Germline V lookup: CDR1 MNHNS, CDR2 SASEGT. The CDR3 has 16 residues. Trimming at V came to 1 base and at J to 6 bases, leaving 5 bases not matched to a gene. CDR3 in DNA: TGTGCCAGCAGTGAAGGGGAGGGGACAGGGGGTCAGCCCCAGCATTTT. Translating it yields CASSEGEGTGGQPQHF.

V gene TRBV28 combines with J gene TRBJ1-2, with D possibly matching TRBD1 (6 bases). The ends were cut back, 7 bases at V and 4 bases at J, with 13 bases in the middle. Germline V gene sequence: CDR1 MDHEN, CDR2 SYDVKM. This CDR3 contains 13 residues. CDR3 sequence (DNA): TGTGCCAGCACAAGACAGGCCCGCTATGGCTACACCTTC. This translates into CASTRQARYGYTF.